This TCR beta chain was retrieved from a study of OX40 agonist ivuxolimab in advanced cancers. Broadly, across the study: Ivuxolimab was an agonistic, fully human IgG2 monoclonal antibody directed against OX40 (CD134), a costimulatory receptor. Intravenous ivuxolimab was administered to patients every 2 weeks at six dose levels: 0.01, 0.1, 0.3, 1.5, 3 and 10 mg/kg. Among the roughly 52 dose-escalation patients, approximately 20 had hepatocellular carcinoma, 15 melanoma, 9 renal cell carcinoma and 9 head and neck cancer. The dose-escalation cohort was 80% to 90% male with a mean age of approximately 60 years, ranging from about 23 to 85. Patients were allowed to have had prior anti-PD-1, anti-PD-L1 or anti-CTLA-4 therapy, and 30% to 50% of the dose-escalation patients had previously received checkpoint inhibitors. Three dose-escalation patients achieved partial responses, one with hepatocellular carcinoma and two with cutaneous melanoma. Peripheral TCRbeta sequencing aimed to test whether ivuxolimab altered TCR sequence diversity and caused clonal T-cell expansion. The paper covers the monotherapy dose-escalation part of the phase I ivuxolimab trial, which included N ≈ 52 patients.

Turning to this clone: Which antigen it targets is not known. Base qualities are not provided; no much larger clone lies one nucleotide away.

Genomic DNA was extracted from sorted cells for sequencing of the TCRbeta CDR3 region. The immunoSEQ Assay was used for sequencing of TCRbeta CDR3 regions. Held by TCRdb, this immuneACCESS table contains in-frame sequences only and omits some clones. Under half of the omission traces to an unresolved V gene where checked; the cause of the rest is unknown. The sample profile shows 110,000 or so clones; around 90% of them were found once. The top ten clonotypes cover around 0.7% of the sample. Broader findings and caveats from the paper: Antigen specificity was not determined for the clonally expanded peripheral T cells. Low levels of normalized T-cell clonal expansion were also shown by some nonresponding patients. After ivuxolimab, more expanded clones were found on average in CD8+ T cells than in CD4+ T cells. Clonal expansion of both CD4+ and CD8+ blood T cells was observed from baseline to week 6 at doses 0.1 to 3.0 mg/kg. In the 0.1-3.0 mg/kg groups, partial responders had among the lowest normalized peripheral clonal expansion, particularly in CD8+ T cells.

At the junction V is shortened by 6 bases and J by 2 bases, with 10 bases in between. CDR3 length: 13 amino acids, cysteine to phenylalanine. Just CDR3 DNA is preserved here, 39 bases in frame from base 1. CDR1 and CDR2 were assigned from the germline V gene (reference sequence) as MNHNY and SVGAGI. Patients with autoimmune disease history or receiving systemic immunosuppression were excluded from the trial. Peripheral blood for TCR sequencing was collected from all dose cohorts at baseline, on cycle 4 day 1, and on cycle 7 day 1. Samples were obtained from an open-label, multicenter, first-in-human phase I dose-escalation trial of ivuxolimab. Adults with locally advanced or metastatic melanoma, renal cell, hepatocellular, or head and neck squamous cell carcinoma were enrolled in the trial. Before TCR sequencing, CD4+ and CD8+ T cells were separately sorted from peripheral blood.

The sample consisted of CD4+ or CD8+ T cells sorted from blood, taken in a trial of the OX40 agonist ivuxolimab. This TCR was recovered from an adult with an advanced solid tumor such as melanoma, head and neck, liver or kidney cancer. This sequence uses TRBV6-6 and TRBJ1-2, with the D gene not confidently named. Read as DNA, the sequence is TGTGCCAGCAGCATGGACGGAAACTATGGCTACACCTTC. Translated, it gives CASSMDGNYGYTF.